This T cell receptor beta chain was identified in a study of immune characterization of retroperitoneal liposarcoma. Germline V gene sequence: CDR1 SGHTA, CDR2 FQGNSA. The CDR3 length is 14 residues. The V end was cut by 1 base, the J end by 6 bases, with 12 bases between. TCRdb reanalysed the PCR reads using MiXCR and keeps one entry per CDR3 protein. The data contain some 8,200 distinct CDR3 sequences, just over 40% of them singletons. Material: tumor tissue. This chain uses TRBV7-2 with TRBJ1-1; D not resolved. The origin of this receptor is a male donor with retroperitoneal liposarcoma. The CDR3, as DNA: TGTGCCAGCAGCTTAGGCAGTTCAACGGCTGAAGCTTTCTTT. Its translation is CASSLGSSTAEAFF.